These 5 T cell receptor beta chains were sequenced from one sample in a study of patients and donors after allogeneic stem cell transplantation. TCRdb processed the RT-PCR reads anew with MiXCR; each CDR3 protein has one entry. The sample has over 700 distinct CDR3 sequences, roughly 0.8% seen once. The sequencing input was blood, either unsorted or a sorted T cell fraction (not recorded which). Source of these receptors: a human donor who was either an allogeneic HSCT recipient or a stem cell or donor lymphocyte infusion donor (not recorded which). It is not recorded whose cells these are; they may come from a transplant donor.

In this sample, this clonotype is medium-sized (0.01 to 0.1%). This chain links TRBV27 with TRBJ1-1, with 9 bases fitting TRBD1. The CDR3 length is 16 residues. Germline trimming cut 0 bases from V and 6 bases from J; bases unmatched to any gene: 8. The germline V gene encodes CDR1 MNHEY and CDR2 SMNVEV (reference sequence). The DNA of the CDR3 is TGTGCCAGCAGTTTATCGGGGACAGGGTCGGCCGCTGAAGCTTTCTTT. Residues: CASSLSGTGSAAEAFF.

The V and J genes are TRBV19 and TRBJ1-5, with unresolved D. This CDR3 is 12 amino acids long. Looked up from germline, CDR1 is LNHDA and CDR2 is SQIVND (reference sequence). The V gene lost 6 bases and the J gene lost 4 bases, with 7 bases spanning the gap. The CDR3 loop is CASRGGNQPQHF. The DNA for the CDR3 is TGTGCCAGTAGAGGAGGTAATCAGCCCCAGCATTTT.

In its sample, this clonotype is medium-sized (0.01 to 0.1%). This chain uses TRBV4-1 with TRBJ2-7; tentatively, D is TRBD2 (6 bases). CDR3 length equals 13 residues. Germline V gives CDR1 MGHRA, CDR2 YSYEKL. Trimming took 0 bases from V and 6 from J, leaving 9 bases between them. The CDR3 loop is CASSQERGSEQYF. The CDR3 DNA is TGCGCCAGCAGCCAAGAACGGGGGAGCGAGCAGTACTTC.

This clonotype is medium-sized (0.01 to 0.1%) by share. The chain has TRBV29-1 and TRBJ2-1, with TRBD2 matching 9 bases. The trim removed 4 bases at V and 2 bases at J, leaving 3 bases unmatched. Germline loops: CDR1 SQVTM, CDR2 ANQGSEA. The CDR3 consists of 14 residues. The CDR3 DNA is TGCAGCGTTGGGCGGGAGGGACCCTACAATGAGCAGTTCTTC. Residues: CSVGREGPYNEQFF.

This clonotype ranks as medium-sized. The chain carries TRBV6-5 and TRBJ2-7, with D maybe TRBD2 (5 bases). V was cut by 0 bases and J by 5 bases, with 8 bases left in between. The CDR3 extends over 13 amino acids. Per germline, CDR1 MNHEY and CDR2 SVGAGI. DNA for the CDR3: TGTGCCAGCAGTTACTCGGTGGGAGACGAGCAGTACTTC. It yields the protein CASSYSVGDEQYF.